This TCR beta chain stems from a study of T cell responses to AZD1222 COVID-19 vaccine. Broader study findings: The repertoires were collected only after the peak T cell response. Spike-specific TCR breadth and depth were elevated following two AZD1222 doses. Spike-spanning, vaccine-associated CD4 TCRs were dominant at 160-218 and 743-854.

The method was immunoSEQ multiplex PCR; TCRdb's version includes in-frame clones alone and lacks a portion of them. The table lists more than 95,000 clones, about 90% of them singletons. The trim removed 0 bases at V and 7 bases at J, leaving 5 bases unmatched. The germline V gene has CDR1 SGDLS and CDR2 YYNGEE. This CDR3 has 15 residues. Concerning this clone itself: What it recognizes is unknown.

The sequence was obtained from an adult in good health. This chain uses TRBV9 with TRBJ2-7; the match to TRBD2 covers 12 bases. The specimen was peripheral blood, collected on day 0 of AZD1222 vaccination. This chain's CDR3 is CASSVGLAGVGEQYF. In nucleotides, the CDR3 is TGTGCCAGCAGCGTAGGACTAGCGGGAGTAGGAGAGCAGTACTTC. Full variable domain (remainder filled in from reference TRBV9 and TRBJ2-7): DSGVTQTPKHLITATGQRVTLRCSPRSGDLSVYWYQQSLDQGLQFLIQYYNGEERAKGNILERFSAQQFPDLHSELNLSSLELGDSALYFCASSVGLAGVGEQYFGPGTRLTVT.